These 29 T cell receptor beta chains were all obtained from the same sample, sequenced in a study of cytomegalovirus exposure and HLA in healthy donors. Primers: 60 Vbeta forward and 13 Jbeta reverse. Here immunoSEQ multiplex PCR was the method, and the copy in TCRdb shows in-frame clones only, minus some. The sample includes around 160,000 clones, roughly 75% of them seen just once. Sequenced sample: PBMCs. These receptors originate from a woman aged 40 to 55 in good health and CMV-seropositive.

The genes are TRBV7-6 and TRBJ2-5; 7 bases map to TRBD1. The CDR3 is 13 amino acids. CDR1 and CDR2 from the germline V gene are SGHVS and FNYEAQ. V was pared by 5 bases and J by 3 bases, with 3 bases of the junction left unmatched. The CDR3 DNA sequence: TGTGCCAGCAGCAGGGACAGAAAAGAGACCCAGTACTTC. This translates into CASSRDRKETQYF.

The CDR3 region has the DNA TGTGCCAGCAGCCGAGACCGGGACAGATATGGCTACACCTTC. It translates to CASSRDRDRYGYTF. The chain has TRBV6-5 and TRBJ1-2; 7 positions match TRBD1. The CDR3 has 14 amino acids. Germline lookup yields CDR1 MNHEY and CDR2 SVGAGI. The V gene end was trimmed by 6 bases and the J gene end by 5 bases; junction bases not matched to a gene: 9.

The count of this clone is one. The rearrangement links TRBV7-2 to TRBJ2-5; 9 nucleotides align to TRBD2. The germline gives CDR1 SGHTA, CDR2 FQGNSA. This CDR3 spans 14 amino acids. J lost 4 bases, V lost 2 bases, and 2 bases had no gene match. The CDR3 reads CASSLKLAGETQYF. CDR3 DNA sequence: TGTGCCAGCAGCTTAAAACTAGCGGGAGAGACCCAGTACTTC.

This CDR3 is CASSLRAGPSYEQYF. The CDR3 DNA reads TGTGCCAGCAGTTTACGGGCGGGACCCTCCTACGAGCAGTACTTC. The chain links TRBV28 to TRBJ2-7, with D tentatively TRBD2 (6 bases). Per the germline V gene, CDR1 is MDHEN and CDR2 is SYDVKM. The CDR3 runs to 15 residues. Trimming took off 2 bases at V and 0 bases at J, with 11 bases between the two ends.

The chain carries TRBV6-5 and TRBJ2-7; 7 bases are shared with TRBD1. V lost 6 bases to trimming and J lost 3 bases; unmatched junction nucleotides: 5. This CDR3 contains 13 residues. Germline-derived CDR1 and CDR2 are MNHEY and SVGAGI. This CDR3 reads CASSRDSRYEQYF. The CDR3 nucleotides read TGTGCCAGCAGCAGGGACAGTCGCTACGAGCAGTACTTC.

This sequence joins TRBV5-1 and TRBJ1-6; 9 bases agree with TRBD1. The ends lost 2 bases at V and 4 bases at J; junction bases unmatched: 7. Germline V gene data show CDR1 as SGHRS and CDR2 as YFSETQ. The CDR3 loop spans 17 amino acids. This CDR3 is CASSFGTGSPYNSPLHF. The CDR3 nucleotides are TGCGCCAGCAGCTTCGGGACAGGGAGCCCTTATAATTCACCCCTCCACTTT.

The chain couples TRBV5-1 to TRBJ2-2; 8 nucleotides agree with TRBD1. After removal of 4 bases from V and 6 bases from J, the junction contained 8 bases not matched to a gene. Germline CDR1 is SGHRS and CDR2 is YFSETQ. The CDR3 covers 15 residues. The DNA of the CDR3 is TGCGCCAGCAGCGCGGCAGGGGGCACAGCCGGGGAGCTGTTTTTT. This translates into CASSAAGGTAGELFF. Full variable domain (rest looked up from reference TRBV5-1 and TRBJ2-2): KAGVTQTPRYLIKTRGQQVTLSCSPISGHRSVSWYQQTPGQGLQFLFEYFSETQRNKGNFPGRFSGRQFSNSRSEMNVSTLELGDSALYLCASSAAGGTAGELFFGEGSRLTVL.

This clone has only a few counts. The chain uses TRBV19 and TRBJ2-5, with 8 bases fitting TRBD1. Germline V gene sequence: CDR1 LNHDA, CDR2 SQIVND (reference sequence). V trimming: 6 bases; J trimming: 1 base; junction bases outside the gene matches: 4. The CDR3 totals 14 residues. In nucleotides, the CDR3 is TGTGCCAGTAGGCCACAGGGGGGCCAAGAGACCCAGTACTTC. The encoded protein is CASRPQGGQETQYF.

J is TRBJ2-2 and V is TRBV6-6; D may be TRBD2 (7 bases). With 1 base removed from V and 3 bases from J, the gap between germline ends came to 9 bases. Germline V gene lookup returns CDR1 MNHNY and CDR2 SVGAGI (reference sequence). This CDR3 region has 15 residues. CDR3 region: CASSYYGGHTGELFF. The CDR3 DNA reads as TGTGCCAGCAGTTACTACGGGGGGCACACCGGGGAGCTGTTTTTT.

V gene TRBV28 combines with J gene TRBJ2-1, with D perhaps TRBD2 (6 bases). CDR3 size: 15 residues. Trimming cost V 2 bases and J 3 bases, with 11 bases left between them. CDR1 MDHEN and CDR2 SYDVKM come from the germline V gene. CDR3 DNA: TGTGCCAGCAGTTTAGGGTGGGAGGTCTACAATGAGCAGTTCTTC. Residues: CASSLGWEVYNEQFF.

The chain combines TRBV28 with TRBJ2-1; perhaps TRBD2 as D (5 bases). This CDR3 region has 15 residues. The germline CDR1 and CDR2 sequences are MDHEN and SYDVKM. V was cut by 6 bases and J by 3 bases, with 15 bases left in between. CDR3 sequence reads: CASSPRPSRYNEQFF. For the CDR3, the DNA is TGTGCCAGCAGCCCCCGGCCTAGCCGCTACAATGAGCAGTTCTTC.

The chain couples TRBV19 to TRBJ2-7; no reliable D call. The V gene's germline CDR1 is LNHDA and CDR2 SQIVND (reference sequence). The CDR3 extends over 13 amino acids. Trimming left V 5 bases short and J 3 bases short, with 11 bases between. The CDR3 sequence is CASSEASYYEQYF. DNA for the CDR3: TGTGCCAGTAGTGAGGCCAGCTACTACGAGCAGTACTTC.

The chain uses TRBV2 and TRBJ1-3; D unclear. The V gene's germline CDR1 is SNHLY and CDR2 FYNNEI. Trimming took 3 bases from V and 4 from J, leaving 4 bases between them. This CDR3 is built from 12 residues. The CDR3 bases are TGTGCCAGCAGTGAGGCAGGAAACACCATATATTTT. Amino acids: CASSEAGNTIYF.

This clone was picked up a small number of times. This chain uses TRBV7-9 with TRBJ2-2, with 11 bases aligning to TRBD1. This CDR3 is built from 15 residues. V shed 5 bases and J 8 bases; nucleotides not matched to a gene: 7. CDR1 SEHNR and CDR2 FQNEAQ come from the germline V gene (reference sequence). The CDR3 sequence: CASSIGQGAPGELFF. In DNA form, the CDR3 reads TGTGCCAGCAGCATCGGACAGGGGGCGCCTGGGGAGCTGTTTTTT.

This clone was seen only a few times. This chain connects TRBV18 to TRBJ1-1, with D possibly TRBD1 on 5 matching bases. The CDR3 extends over 17 amino acids. The V end lost 5 bases, the J end lost 5 bases, and 24 bases lay between the germline ends. Per the germline V gene, CDR1 is KGHSH and CDR2 is LQKENI. CDR3 loop: CASSGTWGPVRETEAFF. CDR3 DNA: TGTGCCAGCTCAGGAACTTGGGGACCGGTTCGGGAGACTGAAGCTTTCTTT.

The chain recombines TRBV10-1 with TRBJ2-7, with a weak D call TRBD1 (6 bases). Germline CDR1 and CDR2: WNHNN and SYGVQD (reference sequence). This CDR3 has 14 residues. The germline V and J ends were trimmed by 9 bases and 6 bases, with 21 bases remaining between them. The CDR3, as DNA: TGCGCCAGAAAAGGGGGTATTACCTCCGGCGAGCAGTACTTC. Amino acids: CARKGGITSGEQYF.

This clone was detected only a few times. This chain connects TRBV29-1 to TRBJ2-5; perhaps TRBD2 as D (6 bases). The DNA end is more similar to TRBJ2-7, so the J call may be wrong. The CDR3 sequence is 11 residues long. Germline CDR1 is SQVTM and CDR2 is ANQGSEA. For the CDR3, the DNA is TGCAGCGCCCGTTTGGGAGGCGAGCAGTACTTC. Protein: CSARLGGEQYF.

The rearrangement links TRBV7-9 to TRBJ2-6; 7 nucleotides align to TRBD1. Germline-derived CDR1 and CDR2 are SEHNR and FQNEAQ (reference sequence). Trimming removed 1 base from V and 1 base from J; junction bases left unmatched: 7. This CDR3 contains 18 residues. The CDR3 region has the DNA TGTGCCAGCAGCTTAGGTGACAGGGAGCCTTCTGGGGCCAACGTCCTGACTTTC. Amino acids: CASSLGDREPSGANVLTF.

The sample holds a few counts of this clone. The chain joins TRBV5-1 to TRBJ2-1, with D possibly TRBD2 on 6 matching bases. Per the germline V gene, CDR1 is SGHRS and CDR2 is YFSETQ. The CDR3 is 14 amino acids. V lost 4 bases and J 6 bases, leaving 14 bases between the germline ends. The CDR3 spells CASSQTLATNEQFF. The DNA of the CDR3 is TGCGCCAGCAGCCAGACTCTAGCGACCAATGAGCAGTTCTTC.

The CDR3 coding sequence is TGTGCCATCAGTAAGGGAGGCTACGAGCAGTACTTC. Translation gives CAISKGGYEQYF. The V gene is TRBV10-3, the J gene TRBJ2-7; TRBD2 might be the D (6 bases). The CDR3 totals 12 residues. Trimming took off 5 bases at V and 3 bases at J, with 8 bases between the two ends. The germline V gene has CDR1 ENHRY and CDR2 SYGVKD.

This clone was detected once. This chain connects TRBV7-3 to TRBJ2-1, with 11 bases lining up with TRBD2. CDR1 and CDR2 from the germline V gene are SGHTA and FQGTGA. With V trimmed by 5 bases and J by 4 bases, 10 bases remained unmatched. The CDR3 has 17 amino acids. The DNA for the CDR3 is TGTGCCAGCAGCCGTGAACTAGCGGGAGTCGGGTACAATGAGCAGTTCTTC. It translates to CASSRELAGVGYNEQFF. Combining the CDR3 with reference TRBV7-3 and TRBJ2-1 gives the whole variable domain GAGVSQTPSNKVTEKGKYVELRCDPISGHTALYWYRQSLGQGPEFLIYFQGTGAADDSGLPNDRFFAVRPEGSVSTLKIQRTERGDSAVYLCASSRELAGVGYNEQFFGPGTRLTVL.

The gene calls are TRBV4-2 and TRBJ2-5; 7 nucleotides line up with TRBD1. This CDR3 has 17 residues. Looked up from germline, CDR1 is LGHNA and CDR2 is YNFKEQ. J was trimmed by 5 bases and V by 4 bases; bases with no gene match: 16. The CDR3 spells CASSPTARTGVGETQYF. DNA of the CDR3: TGTGCCAGCAGCCCCACAGCCCGCACAGGGGTGGGGGAGACCCAGTACTTC.

In the case of this clone: The same CDR3 also results from other DNA sequences found in this sample. The CDR3 sequence: CASSYSRETQYF. CDR3 in DNA: TGTGCCAGCAGTTACTCGAGAGAGACCCAGTACTTC. The rearrangement joins TRBV6-5 to TRBJ2-5; D ambiguous. Trimming shortened V by 0 bases and J by 4 bases, and 3 bases separated the two germline ends. CDR3 length: 12 residues. CDR1 and CDR2 from the germline V gene are MNHEY and SVGAGI.

The genes are TRBV28 and TRBJ2-6; D is undetermined. Per germline, CDR1 MDHEN and CDR2 SYDVKM. CDR3 length: 15 residues. Trimming removed 4 bases at V and 4 bases at J, with 11 bases between. The CDR3 here is CASSSWSAGANVLTF. CDR3 nucleotides: TGTGCCAGCAGTTCATGGAGTGCCGGGGCCAACGTCCTGACTTTC.

The gene calls are TRBV19 and TRBJ1-5; D not certain. CDR3 length: 15 amino acids. Looked up from germline, CDR1 is LNHDA and CDR2 is SQIVND (reference sequence). The germline V and J ends were trimmed by 1 base and 5 bases, with 12 bases remaining between them. CDR3 residues: CASSIARGVYQPQHF. CDR3 bases: TGTGCCAGTAGTATAGCACGGGGTGTGTATCAGCCCCAGCATTTT.

The V and J genes are TRBV5-1 and TRBJ1-2; TRBD1 aligns across 8 bases. Germline V CDR1 and CDR2: SGHRS, YFSETQ. V lost 1 base, J lost 5 bases, and 7 bases stayed unmatched. This CDR3 comprises 15 residues. CDR3 in amino acids: CASSLYPGQEYGYTF. CDR3 DNA sequence: TGCGCCAGCAGCTTGTATCCGGGACAGGAATATGGCTACACCTTC.

This clone was seen only once. The rearrangement joins TRBV7-2 to TRBJ2-4, with 9 nucleotides matching TRBD2. Germline V gene data show CDR1 as SGHTA and CDR2 as FQGNSA. The CDR3 totals 17 residues. V lost 4 bases to trimming and J lost 1 base; unmatched junction nucleotides: 8. This CDR3 reads CASSSPAGGPAKNIQYF. DNA for the CDR3: TGTGCCAGCAGCTCCCCTGCGGGAGGGCCGGCCAAAAACATTCAGTACTTC.

This sequence joins TRBV4-3 and TRBJ2-7; TRBD1 might be the D (5 bases). The CDR3 consists of 16 residues. Trimming cost V 1 base and J 2 bases, with 15 bases left between them. Germline CDR1 LGHNA, CDR2 YSLEER. This CDR3 reads CASSQVKGPSPYEQYF. The CDR3 bases are TGCGCCAGCAGCCAAGTTAAGGGGCCTAGTCCCTACGAGCAGTACTTC.

This clone has a handful of counts. The rearrangement uses TRBV19 and TRBJ2-1; weak D call: TRBD2 (5 bases). Trimming cost V 0 bases and J 8 bases, with 17 bases left between them. Germline-derived CDR1 and CDR2 are LNHDA and SQIVND (reference sequence). The CDR3 has 16 residues. The CDR3 region has the DNA TGTGCCAGTAGTATAGATTTGACGGGAAAGGGTTATGAGCAGTTCTTC. Amino acid sequence: CASSIDLTGKGYEQFF.